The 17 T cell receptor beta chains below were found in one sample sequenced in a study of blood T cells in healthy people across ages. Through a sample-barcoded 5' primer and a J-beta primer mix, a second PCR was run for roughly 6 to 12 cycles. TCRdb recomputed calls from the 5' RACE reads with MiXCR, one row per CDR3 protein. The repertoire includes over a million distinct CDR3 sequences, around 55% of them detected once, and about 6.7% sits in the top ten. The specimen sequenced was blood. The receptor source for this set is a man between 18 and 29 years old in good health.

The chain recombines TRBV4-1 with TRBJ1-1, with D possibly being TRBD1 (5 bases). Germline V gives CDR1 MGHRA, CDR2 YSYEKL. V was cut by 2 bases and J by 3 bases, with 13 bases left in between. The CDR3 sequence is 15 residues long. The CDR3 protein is CASSQTGRGDTEAFF. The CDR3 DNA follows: TGCGCCAGCAGCCAAACAGGACGGGGGGACACTGAAGCTTTCTTT.

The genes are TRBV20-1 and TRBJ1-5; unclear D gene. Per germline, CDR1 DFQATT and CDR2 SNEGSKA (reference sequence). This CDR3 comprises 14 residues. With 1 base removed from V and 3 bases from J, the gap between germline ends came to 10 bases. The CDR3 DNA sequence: TGCAGTGCTAGAGTAAACAGCTACAATCAGCCCCAGCATTTT. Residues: CSARVNSYNQPQHF.

This CDR3 is CASSRDRGRITEAFF. CDR3 DNA: TGTGCCAGCAGCAGGGACAGGGGGCGTATCACTGAAGCTTTCTTT. The V and J genes are TRBV11-2 and TRBJ1-1; 12 bases align to TRBD1. The V and J ends lost 5 bases and 4 bases, in that order; junction bases with no gene match: 5. This CDR3 spans 15 amino acids. CDR1 SGHAT and CDR2 FQNNGV come from the germline V gene.

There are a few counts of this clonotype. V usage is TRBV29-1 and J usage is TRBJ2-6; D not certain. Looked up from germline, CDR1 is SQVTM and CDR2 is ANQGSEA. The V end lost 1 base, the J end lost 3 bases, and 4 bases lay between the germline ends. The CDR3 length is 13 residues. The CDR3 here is CSVEVHGANVLTF. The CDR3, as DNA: TGCAGCGTTGAAGTTCATGGGGCCAACGTCCTGACTTTC. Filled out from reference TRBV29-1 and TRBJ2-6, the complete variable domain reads SAVISQKPSRDICQRGTSLTIQCQVDSQVTMMFWYRQQPGQSLTLIATANQGSEATYESGFVIDKFPISRPNLTFSTLTVSNMSPEDSSIYLCSVEVHGANVLTFGAGSRLTVL.

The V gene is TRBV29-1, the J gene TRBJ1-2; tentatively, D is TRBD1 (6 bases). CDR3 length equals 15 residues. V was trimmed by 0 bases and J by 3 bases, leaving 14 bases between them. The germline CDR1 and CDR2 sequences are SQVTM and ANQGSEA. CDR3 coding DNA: TGCAGCGTTGAAGATCATCGGGCAGGGGACTATGGCTACACCTTC. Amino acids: CSVEDHRAGDYGYTF.

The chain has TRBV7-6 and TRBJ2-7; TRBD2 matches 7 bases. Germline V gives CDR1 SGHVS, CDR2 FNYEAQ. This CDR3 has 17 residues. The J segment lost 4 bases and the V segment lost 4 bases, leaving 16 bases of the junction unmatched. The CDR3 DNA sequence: TGTGCCAGCAGCTCCCCCCTGACGGAACTAGCGAGTTACGAGCAGTACTTC. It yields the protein CASSSPLTELASYEQYF.

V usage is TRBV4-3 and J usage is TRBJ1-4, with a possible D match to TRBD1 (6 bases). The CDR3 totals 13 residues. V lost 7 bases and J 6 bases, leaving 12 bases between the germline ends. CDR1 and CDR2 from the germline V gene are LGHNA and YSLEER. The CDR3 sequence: CASKRGEHEKLFF. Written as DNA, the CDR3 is TGCGCCAGCAAAAGGGGGGAACATGAAAAACTGTTTTTT.

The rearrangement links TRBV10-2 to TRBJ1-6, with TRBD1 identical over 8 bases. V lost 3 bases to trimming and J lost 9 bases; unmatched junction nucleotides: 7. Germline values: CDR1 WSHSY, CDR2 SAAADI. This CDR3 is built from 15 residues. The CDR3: CASSDPGQGASPLHF. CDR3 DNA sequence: TGCGCCAGCAGTGACCCCGGGCAGGGGGCTTCACCCCTCCACTTT.

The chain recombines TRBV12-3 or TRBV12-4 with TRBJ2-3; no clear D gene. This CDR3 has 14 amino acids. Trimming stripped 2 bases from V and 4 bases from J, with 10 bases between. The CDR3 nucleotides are TGTGCCAGCAGTTTAAGGTTGGGTGCAGATACGCAGTATTTT. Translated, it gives CASSLRLGADTQYF.

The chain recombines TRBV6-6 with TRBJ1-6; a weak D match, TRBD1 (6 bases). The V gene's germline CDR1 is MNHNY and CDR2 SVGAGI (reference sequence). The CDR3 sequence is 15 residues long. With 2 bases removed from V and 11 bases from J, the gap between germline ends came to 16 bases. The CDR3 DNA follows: TGTGCCAGCAGTTACGCACCAGGGGTTAGGGCACCCCTCCACTTT. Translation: CASSYAPGVRAPLHF.

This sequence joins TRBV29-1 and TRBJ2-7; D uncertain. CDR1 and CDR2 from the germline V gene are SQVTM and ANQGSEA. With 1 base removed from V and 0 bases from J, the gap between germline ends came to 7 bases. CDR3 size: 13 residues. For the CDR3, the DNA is TGCAGCGTTGAAGCGGTAAGCTCCTACGAGCAGTACTTC. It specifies CSVEAVSSYEQYF.

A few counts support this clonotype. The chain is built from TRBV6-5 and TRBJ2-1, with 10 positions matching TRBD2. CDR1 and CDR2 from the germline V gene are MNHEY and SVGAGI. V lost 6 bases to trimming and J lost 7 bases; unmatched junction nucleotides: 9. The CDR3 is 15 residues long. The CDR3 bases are TGTGCCAGCAGCCACAAACTAGCGGGGTTTAATGAGCAGTTCTTC. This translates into CASSHKLAGFNEQFF.

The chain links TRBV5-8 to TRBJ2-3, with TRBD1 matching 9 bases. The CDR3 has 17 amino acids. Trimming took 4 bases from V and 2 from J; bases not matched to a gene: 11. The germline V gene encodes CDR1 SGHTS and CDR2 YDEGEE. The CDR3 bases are TGTGCCAGCAGCCGTCCGCAGACAGGGGGACACACAGATACGCAGTATTTT. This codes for CASSRPQTGGHTDTQYF.

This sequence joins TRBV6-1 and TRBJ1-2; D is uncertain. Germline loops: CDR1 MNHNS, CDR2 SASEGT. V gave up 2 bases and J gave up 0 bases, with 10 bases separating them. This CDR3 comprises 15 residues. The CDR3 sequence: CASSEQQLANYGYTF. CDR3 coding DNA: TGTGCCAGCAGTGAACAGCAACTGGCTAACTATGGCTACACCTTC.

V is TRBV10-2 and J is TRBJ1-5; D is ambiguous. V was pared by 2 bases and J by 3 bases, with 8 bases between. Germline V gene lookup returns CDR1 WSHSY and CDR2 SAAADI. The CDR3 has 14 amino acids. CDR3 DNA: TGCGCCAGCAGTGAGGCCAGGAACAATCAGCCCCAGCATTTT. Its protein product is CASSEARNNQPQHF.

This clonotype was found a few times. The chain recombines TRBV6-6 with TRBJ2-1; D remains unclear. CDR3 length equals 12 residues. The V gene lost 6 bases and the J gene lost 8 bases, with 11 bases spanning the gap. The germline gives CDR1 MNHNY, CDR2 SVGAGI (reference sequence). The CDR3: CASSSSTHEQFF. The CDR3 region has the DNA TGTGCCAGCAGCTCCAGTACACATGAGCAGTTCTTC.

In DNA form, the CDR3 reads TGCGCCAGCAGCCTTATAACCAGGGGTCTTAATGAAAAACTGTTTTTT. Its translation is CASSLITRGLNEKLFF. The rearrangement uses TRBV4-3 and TRBJ1-4, with D perhaps matching TRBD1 (6 bases). The CDR3 has 16 residues. V lost 4 bases and J lost 4, with 16 bases in between. Germline CDR1 is LGHNA and CDR2 is YSLEER.